One sample yielded the 16 T cell receptor beta chains listed below, sequenced in a study of regulatory T cells in long-lasting Graves disease (TCRdb year 2021). Receptors were amplified or captured by multiplex PCR. The sequencing machine was an Illumina HiSeq 4000. To build TCR beta libraries, CDR3 regions were amplified by Arm-PCR using iRepertoire HTBI primers. The public sequencing data were trimmed at Q25 with fastp and processed into clonotypes with MiXCR by TCRdb, which kept only in-frame beta chains. Each entry is one CDR3 protein sequence, shown with its most common DNA and genes. The sample table lists 300,000 to 500,000 distinct CDR3 sequences, more than 20% of them with a count of one. The ten largest make up more than 20% of the sample. The label giving this sample's time point can be read as: persistent/refractory GD, antithyroid drugs over 5 years with positive TRAb. For both TCR sequencing and RNA sequencing, RNA was extracted from PBMCs using TRIzol.

The sequences come from peripheral blood mononuclear cells (PBMCs), collected when the disease was refractory, from a patient treated with antithyroid drugs. The receptors come from a female donor with Graves disease.

This clonotype was counted ten times or more. The V call is TRBV28, the J call TRBJ2-5; tentatively, D is TRBD1 or TRBD2 (5 bases each). CDR1 is MDHEN and CDR2 is SYDVKM in the germline V gene. The CDR3 covers 13 residues. Between the trimmed V and J ends, which lost 5 bases and 3 bases, there was a span of 10 bases. The CDR3 protein is CASSRGAEETQYF. DNA for the CDR3: TGTGCCAGCAGTCGAGGGGCAGAAGAGACCCAGTACTTC.

The table lists this clonotype with a few counts. The CDR3 here is CSVEGGHVDEQYF. The CDR3 nucleotides read TGCAGCGTTGAAGGGGGGCACGTCGACGAGCAGTACTTC. This chain uses TRBV29-1 with TRBJ2-7; weak D call: TRBD1 (6 bases). V lost 1 base and J lost 5, with 12 bases in between. Germline assignment: CDR1 SQVTM and CDR2 ANQGSEA. The CDR3 totals 13 residues.

CDR3 nucleotides: TGTGCCAGCAGTTCACAGGGGAAGGCTAATCAGCCCCAGCATTTT. Its protein product is CASSSQGKANQPQHF. The chain links TRBV28 to TRBJ1-5; 7 bases agree with TRBD1. The germline CDR1 and CDR2 sequences are MDHEN and SYDVKM. The CDR3 loop spans 15 amino acids. Losses at the gene ends were 4 bases for V and 4 bases for J; bases not matched to a gene: 7.

This clonotype was detected only a few times. The chain links TRBV6-1 to TRBJ2-7; no definite D call. V was pared by 6 bases and J by 3 bases, with 9 bases between. Germline assignment: CDR1 MNHNS and CDR2 SASEGT. This CDR3 has 12 residues. The CDR3 is CASSPGYYEQYF. The CDR3 nucleotides are TGTGCCAGCAGCCCCGGATACTACGAGCAGTACTTC.

This clonotype was counted between two and nine times. The rearrangement links TRBV29-1 to TRBJ2-1; D perhaps matches TRBD1 (5 bases). Germline-derived CDR1 and CDR2 are SQVTM and ANQGSEA. Trimming removed 0 bases from V and 0 bases from J, with 9 bases in between. The CDR3 is made up of 15 amino acids. The CDR3 loop is CSVEEGRSSYNEQFF. The CDR3 DNA reads as TGCAGCGTTGAAGAGGGGCGTAGCTCCTACAATGAGCAGTTCTTC.

This chain connects TRBV7-2 to TRBJ1-1, with D perhaps matching TRBD1 (5 bases). Trimming shortened V by 2 bases and J by 2 bases, and 12 bases separated the two germline ends. Germline V gene sequence: CDR1 SGHTA, CDR2 FQGNSA. The CDR3 extends over 15 amino acids. CDR3 nucleotide sequence: TGTGCCAGCAGCTTAATGGCAGGGTTTAACACTGAAGCTTTCTTT. Amino acids: CASSLMAGFNTEAFF.

At least ten counts were recorded for this clonotype. The DNA of the CDR3 is TGTGCCAGCAGTCCACGTTGGGGACTAGCGGGAAAAGAGACCCAGTACTTC. Amino acids: CASSPRWGLAGKETQYF. The gene calls are TRBV12-3 or TRBV12-4 and TRBJ2-5, with 13 bases aligning to TRBD2. V gave up 5 bases and J gave up 3 bases; unmatched junction bases: 9. The length of the CDR3 is 17 residues.

This clonotype has just a few counts. The V and J genes are TRBV5-1 and TRBJ2-2; D might be TRBD2 (5 bases). The germline gives CDR1 SGHRS, CDR2 YFSETQ. Trimming left V 1 base short and J 2 bases short, with 9 bases between. The CDR3 covers 15 residues. In nucleotides, the CDR3 is TGCGCCAGCAGCTTGAGCCGGGGAAACACCGGGGAGCTGTTTTTT. Its translation is CASSLSRGNTGELFF.

V gene TRBV4-3 combines with J gene TRBJ1-1; TRBD1 might be the D (6 bases). V lost 3 bases and J lost 5, with 16 bases in between. The CDR3 extends over 15 amino acids. CDR1 is LGHNA and CDR2 is YSLEER in the germline V gene. The CDR3 spells CASSQSTGPGTEAFF. The CDR3 bases are TGCGCCAGCAGCCAGAGCACAGGGCCTGGAACTGAAGCTTTCTTT.

The V and J genes are TRBV20-1 and TRBJ2-5, with 10 bases aligning to TRBD2. The junction had 12 bases not matched to a gene; V was cut back by 6 bases and J by 5 bases. Germline V gene sequence: CDR1 DFQATT, CDR2 SNEGSKA (reference sequence). CDR3 size: 15 residues. CDR3 amino acids: CSAPRRTSGSETQYF. The CDR3 DNA reads TGCAGTGCCCCCAGGAGGACTAGCGGTTCCGAGACCCAGTACTTC.

This sequence joins TRBV20-1 and TRBJ1-5; tentatively, D is TRBD1 (6 bases). The germline CDR1 and CDR2 sequences are DFQATT and SNEGSKA (reference sequence). This CDR3 spans 13 amino acids. The ends were cut back, 1 base at V and 6 bases at J, with 10 bases in the middle. The CDR3 DNA is TGCAGTGCTAGAGGGCAGGGGAGTCAGCCCCAGCATTTT. Its translation: CSARGQGSQPQHF.

V gene TRBV9 combines with J gene TRBJ1-6, with TRBD1 identical over 9 bases. Germline CDR1 is SGDLS and CDR2 is YYNGEE. The CDR3 extends over 15 amino acids. The V segment lost 0 bases and the J segment 7 bases; nucleotides outside the gene matches: 2. CDR3 in amino acids: CASSVEGQGNSPLHF. The CDR3 DNA reads TGTGCCAGCAGCGTAGAGGGACAGGGAAATTCACCCCTCCACTTT.

The CDR3 protein is CASSSPRLYEQYF. The DNA of the CDR3 is TGTGCCAGCAGTTCCCCTCGTCTTTATGAGCAGTACTTC. V and J are TRBV6-5 and TRBJ2-7; D not certain. Germline lookup yields CDR1 MNHEY and CDR2 SVGAGI. V was trimmed by 4 bases and J by 7 bases, leaving 14 bases between them. The CDR3 consists of 13 residues.

This clonotype occurred a few times. The gene calls are TRBV10-3 and TRBJ1-3, with D perhaps TRBD1 (5 bases). Germline V gives CDR1 ENHRY, CDR2 SYGVKD. The CDR3 length is 19 residues. Trimming pared 1 base from V and 0 bases from J, leaving 19 bases between. Here the CDR3 reads CAISEFSPGTATSGNTIYF. In DNA form, the CDR3 reads TGTGCCATCAGTGAGTTCTCACCCGGGACCGCGACCTCTGGAAACACCATATATTTT.

This clonotype was seen a few times. The chain recombines TRBV6-1 with TRBJ1-5; the match to TRBD1 covers 8 bases. The CDR3 has 16 residues. Germline CDR1 MNHNS, CDR2 SASEGT. V was pared by 4 bases and J by 1 base, with 6 bases of the junction left unmatched. The CDR3 loop reads CASSVTGGISNQPQHF. In nucleotides, the CDR3 is TGTGCCAGCAGTGTTACAGGGGGTATCAGCAATCAGCCCCAGCATTTT.

This clonotype showed up just once. The junction shows a germline mismatch at one end, possibly a read error. The chain carries TRBV30 and TRBJ1-5; 9 bases map to TRBD1. The CDR3 is 14 amino acids. The germline CDR1 and CDR2 sequences are GTSNPN and SVGIG (reference sequence). CDR3 bases: TGTGCCTGGAGTGGGGGGACAGGGAGTCAGCCCCAGCACTTT. This gives the protein CAWSGGTGSQPQHF.